A single sample is the source of the 31 T cell receptor beta chains below, sequenced in a study of cytomegalovirus exposure and HLA in healthy donors. Measured with immunoSEQ multiplex PCR; TCRdb has only the in-frame clones, and not every one. The sample lists around 98,000 clones; roughly 87% were seen once. The sample taken for sequencing was PBMCs. Receptors were obtained from a man aged 18 to 30 in good health and CMV-seropositive.

The rearrangement uses TRBV9 and TRBJ2-3; TRBD1 matches at 7 bases. The CDR3 runs to 14 residues. CDR1 SGDLS and CDR2 YYNGEE come from the germline V gene. The V gene end was trimmed by 4 bases and the J gene end by 6 bases; junction bases not matched to a gene: 8. DNA of the CDR3: TGTGCCAGCAGCTCCAGAGGGGGCGCGGATACGCAGTATTTT. As protein: CASSSRGGADTQYF. Combining the CDR3 with reference TRBV9 and TRBJ2-3 gives the whole variable domain DSGVTQTPKHLITATGQRVTLRCSPRSGDLSVYWYQQSLDQGLQFLIQYYNGEERAKGNILERFSAQQFPDLHSELNLSSLELGDSALYFCASSSRGGADTQYFGPGTRLTVL.

The chain couples TRBV6-6 to TRBJ2-7, with 13 bases aligning to TRBD2. V gave up 6 bases and J gave up 4 bases; unmatched junction bases: 3. Germline CDR1 is MNHNY and CDR2 is SVGAGI (reference sequence). The CDR3 totals 14 residues. DNA for the CDR3: TGTGCCAGCAGCCGACTAGCGGGAGGTTACGAGCAGTACTTC. Translation: CASSRLAGGYEQYF.

V usage is TRBV20-1 and J usage is TRBJ2-3; D is unclear. CDR3 size: 11 residues. Trimming pared 6 bases from V and 6 bases from J, leaving 10 bases between. CDR1 is DFQATT, CDR2 SNEGSKA, per germline (reference sequence). As DNA, the CDR3 is TGCAGTGCCACAACCCTGGATACGCAGTATTTT. Translating it yields CSATTLDTQYF.

This clone was detected only once. CDR3 sequence: CASRGQPADTQYF. In DNA form, the CDR3 reads TGTGCCAGCAGGGGGCAACCCGCAGATACGCAGTATTTT. The V call is TRBV13, the J call TRBJ2-3, with a weak D call TRBD1 (5 bases). The ends were cut back, 6 bases at V and 4 bases at J, with 11 bases in the middle. Per germline, CDR1 PRHDT and CDR2 FYEKMQ (reference sequence). The CDR3 is 13 residues long.

This clone is a singleton in its sample. V is TRBV4-1 and J is TRBJ1-5; a weak D match, TRBD1 (6 bases). This CDR3 comprises 16 residues. Germline V CDR1 and CDR2: MGHRA, YSYEKL. Between the trimmed V and J ends, which lost 0 bases and 8 bases, there was a span of 17 bases. This CDR3 is CASSQDSQGERKPQHF. CDR3 DNA: TGCGCCAGCAGCCAAGATTCACAGGGCGAAAGGAAGCCCCAGCATTTT.

The chain uses TRBV4-2 and TRBJ1-1; no definite D call. V was clipped by 1 base and J by 4 bases, with 16 bases between them. Germline V gene data show CDR1 as LGHNA and CDR2 as YNFKEQ. The CDR3 loop spans 16 amino acids. The CDR3 loop is CASSQVSLAGTTEAFF. In nucleotides, the CDR3 is TGTGCCAGCAGCCAAGTTTCGCTGGCAGGCACCACTGAAGCTTTCTTT.

This clone was picked up one time. Here the CDR3 reads CASSFSTGGAGSEKLFF. The CDR3 DNA follows: TGCGCCAGCAGCTTTTCGACAGGGGGCGCGGGGAGTGAAAAACTGTTTTTT. The genes are TRBV5-1 and TRBJ1-4; TRBD1 agrees at 10 bases. The J segment lost 7 bases and the V segment lost 2 bases, leaving 11 bases of the junction unmatched. Germline V lookup: CDR1 SGHRS, CDR2 YFSETQ. The CDR3 is 17 amino acids.

In DNA, the CDR3 is TGTGCCAGCTCACCGAGGGACAGGTCATCCCCCTACGAGCAGTACTTC. It codes for CASSPRDRSSPYEQYF. The chain is built from TRBV18 and TRBJ2-7, with 8 bases identical to TRBD1. The CDR3 runs 16 residues. From germline, CDR1 is KGHSH and CDR2 LQKENI. The V and J ends lost 3 bases and 2 bases, in that order; junction bases with no gene match: 9.

The chain combines TRBV19 with TRBJ2-7; possibly TRBD2 for D (6 bases). Trimming left V 3 bases short and J 0 bases short, with 12 bases between. The germline gives CDR1 LNHDA, CDR2 SQIVND (reference sequence). The CDR3 loop spans 15 amino acids. The CDR3 coding sequence is TGTGCCAGTAGTATTTCTAGCGCCAGCTCCTACGAGCAGTACTTC. This translates into CASSISSASSYEQYF.

V is TRBV19 and J is TRBJ2-6; 11 bases are shared with TRBD2. Trimming took 9 bases from V and 2 from J; bases not matched to a gene: 15. This CDR3 contains 19 residues. From germline, CDR1 is LNHDA and CDR2 SQIVND (reference sequence). The CDR3: CASKLIAGGPGPGANVLTF. The CDR3 coding sequence is TGTGCCAGCAAATTGATAGCGGGAGGGCCGGGTCCTGGGGCCAACGTCCTGACTTTC.

CDR3 nucleotides: TGCGCCAGCAGCCTCACTATCGCGGAGACCCAGTACTTC. Its translation is CASSLTIAETQYF. The chain links TRBV5-1 to TRBJ2-5; D remains unclear. The ends were cut back, 4 bases at V and 5 bases at J, with 12 bases in the middle. This CDR3 has 13 residues. Germline CDR1 and CDR2: SGHRS and YFSETQ.

This clone appeared a single time. V and J are TRBV7-8 and TRBJ1-4, with 9 bases identical to TRBD1. The CDR3 totals 14 residues. CDR1 and CDR2 from the germline V gene are SGHVS and FQNEAQ. The V and J ends lost 5 bases and 6 bases, in that order; junction bases with no gene match: 4. The CDR3 reads CASSPDRGDEKLFF. CDR3 coding DNA: TGTGCCAGCAGCCCGGACAGGGGAGATGAAAAACTGTTTTTT.

In nucleotides, the CDR3 is TGTGCCAGCCCTTTTCTTATGGGACAGTACTACGAGCAGTACTTC. It codes for CASPFLMGQYYEQYF. This chain joins TRBV28 and TRBJ2-7; 7 positions agree with TRBD1. The CDR3 is 15 residues long. The V segment lost 8 bases and the J segment 3 bases; nucleotides outside the gene matches: 13. Germline V gene data show CDR1 as MDHEN and CDR2 as SYDVKM.

The rearrangement joins TRBV5-4 to TRBJ1-1; 12 bases map to TRBD1. The CDR3 is 15 amino acids. Trimming cost V 4 bases and J 5 bases; bases outside gene matches: 6. Germline-derived CDR1 and CDR2 are SGHNT and YYREEE (reference sequence). The CDR3 loop is CASSGDRGLSTEAFF. CDR3 coding DNA: TGTGCCAGCAGCGGGGACAGGGGGCTAAGTACTGAAGCTTTCTTT.

V gene TRBV5-1 combines with J gene TRBJ1-4; 9 nucleotides agree with TRBD1. The CDR3 is 14 amino acids. Trimming removed 5 bases from V and 5 bases from J; junction bases left unmatched: 4. Germline V CDR1 and CDR2: SGHRS, YFSETQ. The CDR3 region is CASSPTGGNEKLFF. The CDR3 DNA reads TGCGCCAGCAGTCCGACAGGGGGAAATGAAAAACTGTTTTTT.

The chain employs TRBV7-2 and TRBJ2-1; the D gene is possibly TRBD2 (6 bases). In germline, CDR1 is SGHTA, CDR2 FQGNSA. Trimming took off 1 base at V and 6 bases at J, with 16 bases between the two ends. The CDR3 sequence is 16 residues long. The DNA of the CDR3 is TGTGCCAGCAGCTTAGTCGCGTCTCGCGGGACCAATGAGCAGTTCTTC. Translating it yields CASSLVASRGTNEQFF.

The genes are TRBV19 and TRBJ2-2; a weak D match, TRBD1 (6 bases). Between the trimmed V and J ends, which lost 4 bases and 6 bases, there was a span of 6 bases. The CDR3 covers 12 residues. CDR1 is LNHDA, CDR2 SQIVND, per germline (reference sequence). CDR3 sequence: CASSRQAGELFF. The CDR3 nucleotides are TGTGCCAGTAGTAGACAGGCCGGGGAGCTGTTTTTT.

The table lists this clone with a few counts. The chain links TRBV7-3 to TRBJ1-1, with D possibly being TRBD1 (5 bases). CDR3 length equals 13 residues. Trimming removed 6 bases at V and 1 base at J, with 9 bases between. Germline V gene sequence: CDR1 SGHTA, CDR2 FQGTGA. CDR3 loop: CASRFDRNTEAFF. CDR3 bases: TGTGCCAGCAGATTTGACAGGAACACTGAAGCTTTCTTT.

The V call is TRBV6-7, the J call TRBJ2-1; 12 nucleotides line up with TRBD2. TRBV6-7 is given ORF status, its function remaining uncertain. The CDR3 is 21 amino acids. V dropped 5 bases and J dropped 6; count of bases not matched to a gene: 23. The DNA of the CDR3 is TGTGCCAGCAGTCCCAAGCTTGGACTAGCGGGATCAATTCCCTCGTTCAATGAGCAGTTCTTC. This gives the protein CASSPKLGLAGSIPSFNEQFF.

This clone was recorded a few times. The V call is TRBV6-5, the J call TRBJ1-4; TRBD1 matches at 11 bases. V shed 6 bases and J 11 bases; nucleotides not matched to a gene: 8. The CDR3 contains 14 residues. The germline CDR1 and CDR2 sequences are MNHEY and SVGAGI. Here the CDR3 reads CASRDRDRGKKLFF. In nucleotides, the CDR3 is TGTGCCAGCAGAGACCGGGACAGGGGGAAGAAACTGTTTTTT.

This clone was found once. This chain links TRBV6-1 with TRBJ1-1; D uncertain. The germline CDR1 and CDR2 sequences are MNHNS and SASEGT. The CDR3 contains 12 residues. The germline V and J ends were trimmed by 2 bases and 8 bases, with 9 bases remaining between them. As DNA, the CDR3 is TGTGCCAGCAGTGAATTACATGCCGAAGCTTTCTTT. As protein: CASSELHAEAFF.

This clone appeared once. The chain has TRBV11-2 and TRBJ2-7, with D tentatively TRBD1 (5 bases). Trimming shortened V by 5 bases and J by 4 bases, and 9 bases separated the two germline ends. This CDR3 is 12 amino acids long. In germline, CDR1 is SGHAT, CDR2 FQNNGV. This chain's CDR3 is CASSRTQYEQYF. For the CDR3, the DNA is TGTGCCAGCAGCCGGACACAATACGAGCAGTACTTC.

This clone was found once. The rearrangement joins TRBV10-3 to TRBJ2-1; TRBD1 is a possible D gene (5 bases). Germline CDR1 is ENHRY and CDR2 is SYGVKD. V lost 3 bases to trimming and J lost 7 bases, with 7 bases between them. The CDR3 contains 12 residues. The CDR3 sequence: CAISDRANEQFF. CDR3 DNA sequence: TGTGCCATCAGTGACAGGGCTAATGAGCAGTTCTTC.

The chain has TRBV9 and TRBJ1-2; D ambiguous. This CDR3 region has 15 residues. V lost 0 bases and J 4 bases, leaving 13 bases between the germline ends. Germline CDR1 SGDLS, CDR2 YYNGEE. The CDR3 nucleotides are TGTGCCAGCAGCGTAGAAGGGAGGGTGGGCTATGGCTACACCTTC. This translates into CASSVEGRVGYGYTF. Supplemented by reference TRBV9 and TRBJ1-2, the full variable domain reads DSGVTQTPKHLITATGQRVTLRCSPRSGDLSVYWYQQSLDQGLQFLIQYYNGEERAKGNILERFSAQQFPDLHSELNLSSLELGDSALYFCASSVEGRVGYGYTFGSGTRLTVV.

The chain combines TRBV7-9 with TRBJ2-3, with TRBD2 as a possible D gene (6 bases). Per the germline V gene, CDR1 is SEHNR and CDR2 is FQNEAQ (reference sequence). V dropped 1 base and J dropped 0 bases, with 11 bases sitting between them. The CDR3 contains 16 residues. DNA of the CDR3: TGTGCCAGCAGCTTAGAGGCTAGCGCTAGCACAGATACGCAGTATTTT. This translates into CASSLEASASTDTQYF.

This chain connects TRBV5-6 to TRBJ2-1, with 7 nucleotides matching TRBD2. The length of the CDR3 is 14 residues. Per the germline V gene, CDR1 is SGHDT and CDR2 is YYEEEE. J lost 10 bases, V lost 1 base, and 8 bases had no gene match. CDR3 nucleotide sequence: TGTGCCAGCAGCTTGACGGGACTACGCCCCGAGCAGTTCTTC. Protein product: CASSLTGLRPEQFF.

This clone came up once. The genes are TRBV5-4 and TRBJ2-1; TRBD2 matches at 10 bases. The V gene end was trimmed by 0 bases and the J gene end by 5 bases; junction bases not matched to a gene: 5. This CDR3 is built from 16 residues. Looked up from germline, CDR1 is SGHNT and CDR2 is YYREEE (reference sequence). The CDR3 sequence: CASSLAGTSVDNEQFF. The CDR3 coding sequence is TGTGCCAGCAGCTTGGCCGGGACTAGCGTGGACAATGAGCAGTTCTTC. Supplemented by reference TRBV5-4 and TRBJ2-1, the full variable domain reads ETGVTQSPTHLIKTRGQQVTLRCSSQSGHNTVSWYQQALGQGPQFIFQYYREEENGRGNFPPRFSGLQFPNYSSELNVNALELDDSALYLCASSLAGTSVDNEQFFGPGTRLTVL.

The chain's CDR3 is CASSLPGAITNYGYTF. CDR3 sequence (DNA): TGTGCCAGCAGTTTACCAGGGGCGATAACTAACTATGGCTACACCTTC. The V and J genes are TRBV28 and TRBJ1-2; possibly TRBD1 for D (6 bases). Germline CDR1 MDHEN, CDR2 SYDVKM. The CDR3 has 16 amino acids. Trimming pared 2 bases from V and 0 bases from J, leaving 13 bases between.

V gene TRBV6-5 combines with J gene TRBJ1-5, with TRBD1 matching 9 bases. Germline V gives CDR1 MNHEY, CDR2 SVGAGI. This CDR3 region has 14 residues. Trimming at V came to 6 bases and at J to 5 bases, leaving 5 bases not matched to a gene. CDR3 region: CASRRQGVHQPQHF. The DNA for the CDR3 is TGTGCCAGCAGACGACAGGGGGTCCATCAGCCCCAGCATTTT.

This chain links TRBV4-2 with TRBJ1-5; 8 bases are a match to TRBD1. The trim removed 3 bases at V and 0 bases at J, leaving 7 bases unmatched. The CDR3 has 17 residues. Per the germline V gene, CDR1 is LGHNA and CDR2 is YNFKEQ. CDR3 bases: TGTGCCAGCAGCCATATCAACAGGGGGAATAGCAATCAGCCCCAGCATTTT. This codes for CASSHINRGNSNQPQHF.

This chain connects TRBV4-2 to TRBJ2-5; TRBD1 agrees at 11 bases. The CDR3 sequence is 16 residues long. The V segment lost 2 bases and the J segment 5 bases; nucleotides outside the gene matches: 7. Germline loops: CDR1 LGHNA, CDR2 YNFKEQ. DNA for the CDR3: TGTGCCAGCAGCCAATCGGTAGGACAGGGGGCGGAGACCCAGTACTTC. Translating it yields CASSQSVGQGAETQYF.